One sample yielded the 24 T cell receptor beta chains listed below, sequenced in a study of blood T cell repertoires in COVID-19. Measured with immunoSEQ multiplex PCR; TCRdb has only the in-frame clones, and not every one. Among about 150,000 clones listed, 85% to 90% were seen once. Sequencing was performed on peripheral blood. These receptor sequences come from a woman of 80 years or more with COVID-19, enrolled during active disease.

CDR3 nucleotides: TGCGCCAGCAGCTTAGGCGGGGTAAACACCGGGGAGCTGTTTTTT. This translates into CASSLGGVNTGELFF. The chain recombines TRBV5-1 with TRBJ2-2; the D gene is possibly TRBD2 (6 bases). Trimming shortened V by 2 bases and J by 2 bases, and 10 bases separated the two germline ends. The CDR3 has 15 residues. In germline, CDR1 is SGHRS, CDR2 YFSETQ.

The rearrangement joins TRBV3-1 (or the pseudogene TRBV3-2) to TRBJ1-1; D is unresolved. CDR1 is LGHDT, CDR2 YNNKEL, per germline (reference sequence). V shed 4 bases and J shed 1 base, with 7 bases lying between them. This CDR3 has 13 residues. CDR3 sequence reads: CASSPSGNTEAFF. In nucleotides, the CDR3 is TGTGCCAGCAGCCCTTCGGGGAACACTGAAGCTTTCTTT.

The J gene is TRBJ1-2, the V gene TRBV3-1 (or the pseudogene TRBV3-2); D might be TRBD1 (5 bases). Looked up from germline, CDR1 is LGHDT and CDR2 is YNNKEL (reference sequence). Deletions cut 2 bases from V and 0 bases from J, with 10 bases between. The CDR3 contains 15 residues. CDR3 DNA sequence: TGTGCCAGCAGCCAACCAGGGAATCCTAACTATGGCTACACCTTC. Its protein is CASSQPGNPNYGYTF.

J is TRBJ2-3 and V is TRBV9; 7 bases line up with TRBD2. The CDR3 is made up of 16 amino acids. CDR1 is SGDLS, CDR2 YYNGEE, per germline. J was trimmed by 4 bases and V by 2 bases; bases with no gene match: 10. In nucleotides, the CDR3 is TGTGCCAGCAGCGTCTTTGGCGGGAGCGTATCAGATACGCAGTATTTT. This gives the protein CASSVFGGSVSDTQYF.

The chain has TRBV10-3 and TRBJ1-5, with D perhaps TRBD1 (5 bases). CDR1 is ENHRY, CDR2 SYGVKD, per germline. V shed 5 bases and J shed 3 bases, with 14 bases lying between them. This CDR3 has 15 amino acids. The CDR3 region is CAISPDSQFNQPQHF. The CDR3, as DNA: TGTGCCATCAGTCCTGACAGCCAATTCAATCAGCCCCAGCATTTT.

The chain has TRBV5-6 and TRBJ2-7, with D possibly being TRBD1 (6 bases). The CDR3 length is 12 residues. Germline CDR1 SGHDT, CDR2 YYEEEE. Trimming left V 4 bases short and J 7 bases short, with 12 bases between. The CDR3 DNA follows: TGTGCCAGCAGCCGGACAGAAGGGGAGCAGTACTTC. Amino acids: CASSRTEGEQYF.

This clone appeared once. The chain links TRBV19 to TRBJ2-1; 9 nucleotides agree with TRBD2. The CDR3 is 15 amino acids. V was pared by 5 bases and J by 3 bases, with 5 bases of the junction left unmatched. Germline CDR1 is LNHDA and CDR2 is SQIVND (reference sequence). The CDR3 sequence: CASSGASGIYNEQFF. DNA for the CDR3: TGTGCCAGTAGTGGTGCTAGCGGGATCTACAATGAGCAGTTCTTC. Filled out from reference TRBV19 and TRBJ2-1, the complete variable domain reads DGGITQSPKYLFRKEGQNVTLSCEQNLNHDAMYWYRQDPGQGLRLIYYSQIVNDFQKGDIAEGYSVSREKKESFPLTVTSAQKNPTAFYLCASSGASGIYNEQFFGPGTRLTVL.

The J gene is TRBJ1-6, the V gene TRBV7-9, with 8 bases identical to TRBD1. This CDR3 contains 15 residues. The germline gives CDR1 SEHNR, CDR2 FQNEAQ (reference sequence). With V trimmed by 2 bases and J by 7 bases, 4 bases remained unmatched. The CDR3 DNA is TGTGCCAGCAGCTTAAGGACAGGGCGGAATTCACCCCTCCACTTT. This encodes CASSLRTGRNSPLHF.

The chain has TRBV5-1 and TRBJ2-3; 9 positions agree with TRBD2. In germline, CDR1 is SGHRS, CDR2 YFSETQ. This CDR3 has 16 amino acids. The V and J ends lost 0 bases and 3 bases, in that order; junction bases with no gene match: 5. The CDR3, as DNA: TGCGCCAGCAGCTTGGCAGCGACTAGCGGTACAGATACGCAGTATTTT. Translating it yields CASSLAATSGTDTQYF.

This rearrangement joins TRBV5-4 to TRBJ1-1; 7 bases align to TRBD1. V shed 4 bases and J 7 bases; nucleotides not matched to a gene: 16. Germline lookup yields CDR1 SGHNT and CDR2 YYREEE (reference sequence). The CDR3 runs 16 residues. CDR3 in amino acids: CASSRGLTGSSGEAFF. CDR3 DNA sequence: TGTGCCAGCAGCAGAGGCCTGACAGGGTCGAGCGGTGAAGCTTTCTTT.

This clone was recorded a few times. V usage is TRBV23-1 and J usage is TRBJ2-1, with D perhaps matching TRBD1 (6 bases). TRBV23-1 is treated as an ORF (open reading frame) with a function not yet certain. There are 15 residues in the CDR3. V was shortened by 1 base and J by 4 bases, with 11 bases between the two germline ends. The CDR3 DNA reads TGCGCCAGCAGTCAATGGACAGAGACATACAATGAGCAGTTCTTC. This gives the protein CASSQWTETYNEQFF.

The J gene is TRBJ2-2, the V gene TRBV3-1 (or the pseudogene TRBV3-2), with TRBD1 as a possible D gene (6 bases). Looked up from germline, CDR1 is LGHDT and CDR2 is YNNKEL (reference sequence). The V and J ends lost 1 base and 5 bases respectively, with 20 bases between them. CDR3 size: 18 residues. This CDR3 reads CASSQAPRTVRATGELFF. The CDR3 coding sequence is TGTGCCAGCAGCCAAGCCCCCCGGACAGTGAGGGCAACCGGGGAGCTGTTTTTT.

The chain uses TRBV7-2 and TRBJ1-5; maybe TRBD1 (6 bases). V gave up 0 bases and J gave up 4 bases, with 10 bases separating them. This CDR3 is 15 amino acids long. Germline V CDR1 and CDR2: SGHTA, FQGNSA. CDR3 in amino acids: CASSLALGTNQPQHF. The CDR3 DNA reads TGTGCCAGCAGCTTAGCGCTAGGGACAAATCAGCCCCAGCATTTT.

The V gene is TRBV5-4, the J gene TRBJ2-7; possibly TRBD2 for D (7 bases). Looked up from germline, CDR1 is SGHNT and CDR2 is YYREEE (reference sequence). V lost 0 bases and J lost 3, with 16 bases in between. CDR3 length: 16 amino acids. The DNA for the CDR3 is TGTGCCAGCAGCTTGGCCCGGGGGGCCGCCGGCTACGAGCAGTACTTC. Translated: CASSLARGAAGYEQYF.

This rearrangement joins TRBV28 to TRBJ1-1; maybe TRBD1 (5 bases). V was cut by 5 bases and J by 4 bases, with 23 bases left in between. This CDR3 has 17 residues. The V gene's germline CDR1 is MDHEN and CDR2 SYDVKM. This CDR3 reads CASSRSRVGPRVTEAFF. DNA for the CDR3: TGTGCCAGCAGTAGATCCAGGGTTGGGCCTCGTGTCACTGAAGCTTTCTTT.

This clone appeared a few times. The chain combines TRBV19 with TRBJ1-4; 7 bases match TRBD1. There are 14 residues in the CDR3. Germline-derived CDR1 and CDR2 are LNHDA and SQIVND (reference sequence). The V gene end was trimmed by 8 bases and the J gene end by 5 bases; junction bases not matched to a gene: 8. CDR3 amino acids: CASLDTGVNEKLFF. The CDR3, as DNA: TGTGCCAGTCTTGATACAGGGGTAAATGAAAAACTGTTTTTT.

The chain combines TRBV18 with TRBJ2-2; possible D gene TRBD2, 6 bases. V was clipped by 4 bases and J by 7 bases, with 19 bases between them. Germline V lookup: CDR1 KGHSH, CDR2 LQKENI. This CDR3 has 16 amino acids. DNA of the CDR3: TGTGCCAGCTCACTCTCTCGAGCGGGTTCAGGCGGGGAGCTGTTTTTT. Amino acids: CASSLSRAGSGGELFF. The full variable domain, its missing parts supplied by reference TRBV18 and TRBJ2-2, is NAGVMQNPRHLVRRRGQEARLRCSPMKGHSHVYWYRQLPEEGLKFMVYLQKENIIDESGMPKERFSAEFPKEGPSILRIQQVVRGDSAAYFCASSLSRAGSGGELFFGEGSRLTVL.

V gene TRBV19 combines with J gene TRBJ2-1; a possible D gene is TRBD2 (6 bases). V shed 2 bases and J shed 8 bases, with 13 bases lying between them. This CDR3 has 14 amino acids. CDR1 and CDR2 (germline): LNHDA, SQIVND (reference sequence). Here the CDR3 DNA reads TGTGCCAGTAGTATAAGAACTAGCACCGATGAGCAGTTCTTC. It is translated as CASSIRTSTDEQFF.

The chain uses TRBV10-3 and TRBJ1-2; D remains ambiguous. There are 13 residues in the CDR3. Trimming took 3 bases from V and 5 from J, leaving 10 bases between them. From germline, CDR1 is ENHRY and CDR2 SYGVKD. The CDR3 sequence is CAISDIAGYGYTF. Here the CDR3 DNA reads TGTGCCATCAGTGATATAGCCGGATATGGCTACACCTTC.

This clone was seen a few times. Different DNA sequences within this sample yield the same CDR3. V and J are TRBV11-2 and TRBJ1-1; D gene uncertain. CDR3 length: 14 amino acids. V was trimmed by 1 base and J by 1 base, leaving 7 bases between them. Germline loops: CDR1 SGHAT, CDR2 FQNNGV. CDR3: CASSLGAGNTEAFF. CDR3 coding DNA: TGTGCCAGCAGCTTAGGCGCAGGGAACACTGAAGCTTTCTTT.

The genes are TRBV6-5 and TRBJ1-5; 8 bases align to TRBD1. The V segment lost 7 bases and the J segment 7 bases; nucleotides outside the gene matches: 6. The CDR3 runs to 13 residues. Germline V gene sequence: CDR1 MNHEY, CDR2 SVGAGI. CDR3 sequence: CASTVTGVQPQHF. Here the CDR3 DNA reads TGTGCCAGCACCGTGACAGGGGTCCAGCCCCAGCATTTT.

V gene TRBV29-1 combines with J gene TRBJ1-5; D ambiguous. CDR3 length: 13 amino acids. V was shortened by 4 bases and J by 7 bases, with 14 bases between the two germline ends. Germline loops: CDR1 SQVTM, CDR2 ANQGSEA. In DNA form, the CDR3 reads TGCAGCGTTGGAGACACGACGGGGCAGCCCCAGCATTTT. Translating it yields CSVGDTTGQPQHF.

This chain joins TRBV12-3 or TRBV12-4 and TRBJ1-1, with TRBD1 as a possible D gene (5 bases). The CDR3 runs 13 residues. Trimming removed 1 base from V and 9 bases from J, with 12 bases in between. This CDR3 reads CASSLGGTDKAFF. CDR3 coding DNA: TGTGCCAGCAGTTTAGGGGGCACAGATAAAGCTTTCTTT.

This rearrangement joins TRBV5-1 to TRBJ2-1; 14 positions agree with TRBD2. The V gene end was trimmed by 4 bases and the J gene end by 3 bases; junction bases not matched to a gene: 12. This CDR3 is built from 19 residues. The germline CDR1 and CDR2 sequences are SGHRS and YFSETQ. Here the CDR3 reads CASSLTGTSGGTGYNEQFF. The CDR3 nucleotides are TGCGCCAGCAGCCTTACCGGGACTAGCGGGGGTACCGGCTACAATGAGCAGTTCTTC. Full variable domain (outside the CDR3, taken from reference TRBV5-1 and TRBJ2-1): KAGVTQTPRYLIKTRGQQVTLSCSPISGHRSVSWYQQTPGQGLQFLFEYFSETQRNKGNFPGRFSGRQFSNSRSEMNVSTLELGDSALYLCASSLTGTSGGTGYNEQFFGPGTRLTVL.